This T cell receptor beta chain appears in the sequencing data of a study of T cell changes during pregnancy in multiple sclerosis. Profiled with immunoSEQ multiplex PCR; TCRdb holds only in-frame clones, not every one. Of approximately 38,000 clones in the sample, 91% were seen once. The CDR3 has 16 amino acids. Germline loops: CDR1 SEHNR, CDR2 FQNEAQ (reference sequence). V shed 0 bases and J 6 bases; nucleotides not matched to a gene: 6. The clonotype originates from a female donor with multiple sclerosis, enrolled in a pregnancy study. This chain uses TRBV7-9 with TRBJ1-2, with 11 positions matching TRBD1. The source material was CD8+ T cells from peripheral blood mononuclear cells, sampled in the second trimester of pregnancy. The DNA of the CDR3 is TGTGCCAGCAGCTTAGCTGGGGACAGGGGGGCGAATGGCTACACCTTC. This codes for CASSLAGDRGANGYTF.